This TCR beta chain appears in the sequencing data of a study of blood T cell repertoires in COVID-19. Clones were sequenced by immunoSEQ multiplex PCR, and TCRdb holds only the in-frame ones, with some missing. The sample lists some 300,000 clones, 90% occurring once. The source material was peripheral blood. This TCR was sampled from a woman between 50 and 59 years old with COVID-19, enrolled during active disease.

In DNA form, the CDR3 reads TGTGCCAGCAGCCAACCAGTTAACACTGAAGCTTTCTTT. Translating it yields CASSQPVNTEAFF. The V call is TRBV6-6, the J call TRBJ1-1; D is ambiguous. Germline CDR1 MNHNY, CDR2 SVGAGI (reference sequence). The CDR3 contains 13 residues. The V and J ends lost 6 bases and 2 bases respectively, with 10 bases between them.